These 16 T cell receptor beta chains were all obtained from the same sample, sequenced in a study of shared clonotypes between healthy human individuals. Using immunoSEQ multiplex PCR, the repertoire was profiled, and TCRdb retains in-frame clones only, with some absent. The data show about 230,000 clones, just over 65% seen once. Sequencing used memory CD4+ T cells sorted from blood. Subset denoted: CD45RA-negative fraction. The receptors were sampled from a young man in good health.

The chain carries TRBV7-2 and TRBJ2-5; 7 bases agree with TRBD2. The V gene's germline CDR1 is SGHTA and CDR2 FQGNSA. The CDR3 runs 13 residues. The ends lost 5 bases at V and 3 bases at J; junction bases unmatched: 3. CDR3 nucleotides: TGTGCCAGCAGCCGGACTAGGGAAGAGACCCAGTACTTC. Its protein product is CASSRTREETQYF.

The V and J genes are TRBV7-2 and TRBJ1-3; 7 nucleotides line up with TRBD1. V lost 6 bases to trimming and J lost 2 bases; unmatched junction nucleotides: 4. In germline, CDR1 is SGHTA, CDR2 FQGNSA. This CDR3 is built from 14 residues. CDR3 in amino acids: CASSLGTAGNTIYF. Here the CDR3 DNA reads TGTGCCAGCAGTCTCGGGACAGCTGGAAACACCATATATTTT.

The rearrangement joins TRBV7-9 to TRBJ2-7, with 8 bases identical to TRBD1. V lost 5 bases to trimming and J lost 3 bases; unmatched junction nucleotides: 6. The CDR3 loop spans 14 amino acids. Germline CDR1 SEHNR, CDR2 FQNEAQ (reference sequence). The CDR3 sequence: CASSPDRGIYEQYF. DNA of the CDR3: TGTGCCAGCAGCCCCGACAGGGGAATCTACGAGCAGTACTTC.

The CDR3 spells CASTETGELFF. CDR3 DNA sequence: TGTGCCAGCACTGAAACCGGGGAGCTGTTTTTT. The J gene is TRBJ2-2, the V gene TRBV28; D gene uncertain. The CDR3 totals 11 residues. Trimming stripped 7 bases from V and 5 bases from J, with 5 bases between. Germline CDR1 reads MDHEN; CDR2 reads SYDVKM.

This clone was observed at least ten times. The chain joins TRBV7-2 to TRBJ2-1; D is undetermined. With 3 bases removed from V and 9 bases from J, the gap between germline ends came to 9 bases. The CDR3 loop spans 12 amino acids. CDR1 and CDR2 from the germline V gene are SGHTA and FQGNSA. CDR3 protein: CASSFPLGEQFF. In DNA, the CDR3 is TGTGCCAGCAGCTTCCCGCTAGGTGAGCAGTTCTTC.

The chain is built from TRBV4-3 and TRBJ2-1; 12 nucleotides line up with TRBD2. Germline V gene lookup returns CDR1 LGHNA and CDR2 YSLEER. The CDR3 is 16 residues long. After removal of 5 bases from V and 6 bases from J, the junction contained 8 bases not matched to a gene. The CDR3 reads CASSARLAGDLNEQFF. The CDR3 DNA reads TGCGCCAGCAGCGCCCGACTAGCGGGAGACCTCAATGAGCAGTTCTTC.

This clone was found once. The genes are TRBV7-9 and TRBJ2-5; TRBD1 matches at 9 bases. Germline CDR1 reads SEHNR; CDR2 reads FQNEAQ (reference sequence). J gave up 6 bases and V 5 bases, and 13 bases lay outside the gene matches. The CDR3 covers 16 residues. CDR3 sequence (DNA): TGTGCCAGCAGCCCCCCCGGGACAGGGCTCCTGCAGACCCAGTACTTC. Translation: CASSPPGTGLLQTQYF.

This chain uses TRBV5-4 with TRBJ1-4; D is ambiguous. Germline V gene sequence: CDR1 SGHNT, CDR2 YYREEE (reference sequence). The CDR3 length is 13 residues. Trimming pared 5 bases from V and 5 bases from J, leaving 10 bases between. The CDR3 DNA reads TGTGCCAGCAGTTCTCAGGTGAATGAAAAACTGTTTTTT. Its protein is CASSSQVNEKLFF. The variable domain in full, completed from reference TRBV5-4 and TRBJ1-4, reads ETGVTQSPTHLIKTRGQQVTLRCSSQSGHNTVSWYQQALGQGPQFIFQYYREEENGRGNFPPRFSGLQFPNYSSELNVNALELDDSALYLCASSSQVNEKLFFGSGTQLSVL.

This chain uses TRBV28 with TRBJ1-1; D possibly corresponds to TRBD1 (5 bases). The V gene's germline CDR1 is MDHEN and CDR2 SYDVKM. The CDR3 extends over 13 amino acids. V lost 2 bases, J lost 11 bases, and 15 bases lay in between. The CDR3, as DNA: TGTGCCAGCAGTTTACCCTTGGGCAGGGCCGCTTTCTTT. Its protein is CASSLPLGRAAFF.

The chain joins TRBV27 to TRBJ2-3; 7 nucleotides match TRBD2. Germline V gene sequence: CDR1 MNHEY, CDR2 SMNVEV (reference sequence). V lost 2 bases and J lost 0; bases outside the gene matches: 2. The CDR3 length is 15 residues. The CDR3 spells CASSLKLASTDTQYF. CDR3 DNA: TGTGCCAGCAGTTTAAAACTAGCGAGCACAGATACGCAGTATTTT.

The V and J genes are TRBV18 and TRBJ2-7, with D possibly being TRBD1 (6 bases). V gave up 3 bases and J gave up 3 bases, with 15 bases separating them. Germline CDR1 is KGHSH and CDR2 is LQKENI. The CDR3 is 15 amino acids. CDR3 in amino acids: CASSPTIGQHYEQYF. The CDR3, as DNA: TGTGCCAGCTCACCGACGATTGGACAGCACTACGAGCAGTACTTC.

The chain links TRBV6-1 to TRBJ2-1; 11 bases align to TRBD2. Per the germline V gene, CDR1 is MNHNS and CDR2 is SASEGT. CDR3 length: 15 residues. Trimming cost V 7 bases and J 9 bases; bases outside gene matches: 11. CDR3 sequence reads: CASTRGSGREGEQFF. The CDR3 coding sequence is TGTGCCAGCACCAGAGGTAGCGGGAGGGAGGGTGAGCAGTTCTTC.

This chain joins TRBV7-2 and TRBJ2-1; TRBD2 matches 16 bases. Germline assignment: CDR1 SGHTA and CDR2 FQGNSA. V lost 4 bases, J lost 7 bases, and 1 base stayed unmatched. This CDR3 is built from 15 residues. The CDR3 DNA sequence: TGTGCCAGCAGCTCGGGACTAGCGGGAGGGAATGAGCAGTTCTTC. It encodes CASSSGLAGGNEQFF. Variable domain in full (rest from reference TRBV7-2 and TRBJ2-1): GAGVSQSPSNKVTEKGKDVELRCDPISGHTALYWYRQSLGQGLEFLIYFQGNSAPDKSGLPSDRFSAERTGGSVSTLTIQRTQQEDSAVYLCASSSGLAGGNEQFFGPGTRLTVL.

This clone has only a few counts. The chain employs TRBV7-2 and TRBJ2-1; D unclear. Trimming cost V 2 bases and J 8 bases, with 7 bases left between them. CDR3 size: 12 residues. Germline lookup yields CDR1 SGHTA and CDR2 FQGNSA. CDR3 in amino acids: CASSLIVHEQFF. DNA of the CDR3: TGTGCCAGCAGCTTAATTGTCCATGAGCAGTTCTTC.

The chain employs TRBV28 and TRBJ2-1; TRBD2 aligns across 15 bases. Unmatched junction bases numbered 16, after V lost 7 bases and J lost 9 bases. This CDR3 contains 18 residues. Germline lookup yields CDR1 MDHEN and CDR2 SYDVKM. The CDR3 DNA reads as TGTGCCAGCACTCATATCGGACTAGCGGGAGGGTCCGGCGTTGAGCAGTTCTTC. Translation: CASTHIGLAGGSGVEQFF.

The chain employs TRBV20-1 and TRBJ2-2; D not resolved. CDR3 length equals 11 residues. Germline V gene sequence: CDR1 DFQATT, CDR2 SNEGSKA (reference sequence). Trimming pared 6 bases from V and 2 bases from J, leaving 4 bases between. For the CDR3, the DNA is TGCAGTGCCAGAAACACCGGGGAGCTGTTTTTT. It yields the protein CSARNTGELFF.